Each of the 15 T cell receptor beta chains below was sequenced from the same sample in a study of control samples from healthy donors and cancer patients. Some clones are missing from TCRdb's copy, which holds only in-frame ones; the method was immunoSEQ multiplex PCR. This sample has 100,000 to 150,000 clones, with almost 95% found just once. Sequenced: PBMCs. All receptors derive from a man older than 75 with head and neck cancer.

The chain joins TRBV6-2 or TRBV6-3 to TRBJ2-5; perhaps TRBD1 as D (6 bases). The CDR3 totals 16 residues. Trimming took off 0 bases at V and 4 bases at J, with 15 bases between the two ends. Germline V gene sequence: CDR1 MNHEY, CDR2 SVGEGT. The CDR3 loop is CASSYSTGFVGETQYF. The CDR3 bases are TGTGCCAGCAGTTACTCGACAGGTTTCGTAGGAGAGACCCAGTACTTC.

This clone was recorded only once. V gene TRBV30 combines with J gene TRBJ1-3; the D is unclear. Germline V gene data show CDR1 as GTSNPN and CDR2 as SVGIG (reference sequence). V was clipped by 1 base and J by 1 base, with 5 bases between them. The CDR3 runs to 13 residues. The CDR3 here is CAWSGESGNTIYF. In nucleotides, the CDR3 is TGTGCCTGGAGTGGGGAATCTGGAAACACCATATATTTT.

The chain carries TRBV4-1 and TRBJ2-7; D may match TRBD1 or TRBD2 (5 bases each). V was trimmed by 4 bases and J by 3 bases, leaving 13 bases between them. The CDR3 consists of 14 residues. Germline values: CDR1 MGHRA, CDR2 YSYEKL. CDR3 protein: CASSPGQLSYEQYF. CDR3 coding DNA: TGCGCCAGCAGCCCGGGGCAGTTGAGCTACGAGCAGTACTTC.

The chain employs TRBV18 and TRBJ2-5; D is ambiguous. Trimming cost V 2 bases and J 5 bases, with 9 bases left between them. Germline V gene lookup returns CDR1 KGHSH and CDR2 LQKENI. This CDR3 is 13 amino acids long. CDR3 coding DNA: TGTGCCAGCTCACCAATAGTGTCTGAGACCCAGTACTTC. Translating it yields CASSPIVSETQYF.

The chain couples TRBV10-2 to TRBJ2-3, with 12 positions matching TRBD2. CDR3 length equals 14 residues. V gave up 6 bases and J gave up 4 bases; unmatched junction bases: 2. The germline V gene has CDR1 WSHSY and CDR2 SAAADI. The CDR3 loop reads CASRTSGSSDTQYF. In DNA, the CDR3 is TGCGCCAGCAGGACTAGCGGGAGTTCAGATACGCAGTATTTT.

The gene calls are TRBV4-1 and TRBJ2-1; 13 bases match TRBD2. Unmatched junction bases numbered 9, after V lost 3 bases and J lost 7 bases. The CDR3 sequence is 17 residues long. CDR1 MGHRA and CDR2 YSYEKL come from the germline V gene. The CDR3 nucleotides read TGCGCCAGCAGCCAGAACTCTGGACTAGCGGGAGTAAATGAGCAGTTCTTC. Protein product: CASSQNSGLAGVNEQFF.

This chain links TRBV15 with TRBJ1-6; D gene uncertain. The V end was cut by 3 bases, the J end by 5 bases, with 5 bases between. From germline, CDR1 is LNHNV and CDR2 YYDKDF (reference sequence). CDR3 length: 13 residues. In nucleotides, the CDR3 is TGTGCCACCAGCAGGGAACATAATTCACCCCTCCACTTT. This codes for CATSREHNSPLHF.

The V and J genes are TRBV7-2 and TRBJ1-2, with a tentative D call TRBD1 (5 bases). The germline V and J ends were trimmed by 4 bases and 2 bases, with 8 bases remaining between them. Germline V gene sequence: CDR1 SGHTA, CDR2 FQGNSA. This CDR3 region has 13 residues. The CDR3 region is CASSSGQNYGYTF. The CDR3 DNA follows: TGTGCCAGCAGCTCAGGACAAAACTATGGCTACACCTTC. The full variable domain, completed using reference TRBV7-2 and TRBJ1-2, is GAGVSQSPSNKVTEKGKDVELRCDPISGHTALYWYRQSLGQGLEFLIYFQGNSAPDKSGLPSDRFSAERTGGSVSTLTIQRTQQEDSAVYLCASSSGQNYGYTFGSGTRLTVV.

The DNA of the CDR3 is TGTGCCAGCAGCAATGACTACGGGAGAACTGAAGCTTTCTTT. Amino acid sequence: CASSNDYGRTEAFF. The chain carries TRBV27 and TRBJ1-1, with D uncertain. Germline lookup yields CDR1 MNHEY and CDR2 SMNVEV (reference sequence). The CDR3 is 14 amino acids. V was clipped by 6 bases and J by 5 bases, with 16 bases between them.

The chain joins TRBV7-2 to TRBJ2-7, with no clear D. Germline assignment: CDR1 SGHTA and CDR2 FQGNSA. This CDR3 has 15 amino acids. Trimming stripped 5 bases from V and 5 bases from J, with 19 bases between. The CDR3 region is CASSPPGHKEHEQYF. The CDR3 DNA follows: TGTGCCAGCAGCCCGCCGGGTCATAAGGAGCACGAGCAGTACTTC.

This clone was found a few times. The chain combines TRBV6-1 with TRBJ1-5; D is unresolved. With 5 bases removed from V and 0 bases from J, the gap between germline ends came to 2 bases. CDR1 and CDR2 from the germline V gene are MNHNS and SASEGT. The length of the CDR3 is 12 residues. The CDR3 loop reads CASSPSNQPQHF. The CDR3 DNA follows: TGTGCCAGCAGTCCTAGCAATCAGCCCCAGCATTTT.

V gene TRBV18 combines with J gene TRBJ2-1; TRBD2 might be the D (6 bases). From germline, CDR1 is KGHSH and CDR2 LQKENI. This CDR3 has 15 amino acids. With 2 bases removed from V and 0 bases from J, the gap between germline ends came to 8 bases. The CDR3 loop is CASSPGGSSYNEQFF. CDR3 DNA: TGTGCCAGCTCACCAGGAGGGAGCTCCTACAATGAGCAGTTCTTC.

This clone came up once. This chain links TRBV19 with TRBJ1-5, with 10 bases fitting TRBD1. V was clipped by 5 bases and J by 7 bases; unmatched bases: 11. CDR1 and CDR2 from the germline V gene are LNHDA and SQIVND (reference sequence). CDR3 size: 16 residues. CDR3 sequence: CASSPPGTGDRQPQHF. For the CDR3, the DNA is TGTGCCAGTAGTCCTCCGGGGACAGGGGATCGGCAGCCCCAGCATTTT. The full variable domain, completed using reference TRBV19 and TRBJ1-5, is DGGITQSPKYLFRKEGQNVTLSCEQNLNHDAMYWYRQDPGQGLRLIYYSQIVNDFQKGDIAEGYSVSREKKESFPLTVTSAQKNPTAFYLCASSPPGTGDRQPQHFGDGTRLSIL.

The chain carries TRBV5-1 and TRBJ1-6; 7 bases map to TRBD1. The germline gives CDR1 SGHRS, CDR2 YFSETQ. The CDR3 has 18 residues. With 4 bases clipped from V and 7 bases from J, the junction kept 17 bases outside the gene matches. The chain's CDR3 is CASSILPFTGQSNSPLHF. The CDR3, as DNA: TGCGCCAGCAGCATCTTACCCTTCACGGGACAGTCAAATTCACCCCTCCACTTT.

The rearrangement joins TRBV30 to TRBJ1-2; no reliable D call. The CDR3 covers 11 residues. Germline CDR1 is GTSNPN and CDR2 is SVGIG (reference sequence). With 2 bases removed from V and 6 bases from J, the gap between germline ends came to 7 bases. The CDR3 region has the DNA TGTGCCTGGAGTCCCCTGGATGGCTACACCTTC. Residues: CAWSPLDGYTF. Variable domain in full (rest from reference TRBV30 and TRBJ1-2): SQTIHQWPATLVQPVGSPLSLECTVEGTSNPNLYWYRQAAGRGLQLLFYSVGIGQISSEVPQNLSASRPQDRQFILSSKKLLLSDSGFYLCAWSPLDGYTFGSGTRLTVV.